The 7 T cell receptor beta chains presented below share a single source sample, sequenced in a study of blood T cell repertoires in COVID-19. Clones were sequenced by immunoSEQ multiplex PCR, and TCRdb holds only the in-frame ones, with some missing. The top ten clones hold roughly 0.66% of a sample with roughly 400,000 clones, 90% of them seen once. Source material: PBMCs or T cells enriched from blood (not recorded which). These TCRs come from a man in his late teens or twenties who had recovered from COVID-19.

The chain is built from TRBV30 and TRBJ2-2, with D perhaps matching TRBD2 (5 bases). This CDR3 is built from 12 residues. V shed 2 bases and J shed 8 bases, with 9 bases lying between them. CDR1 is GTSNPN, CDR2 SVGIG, per germline (reference sequence). CDR3 in DNA: TGTGCCTGGAGTCAAACTAGAGGGGAGCTGTTTTTT. As protein: CAWSQTRGELFF.

The V gene is TRBV21-1, the J gene TRBJ1-2; the D call of TRBD1 is as the table states it, not checked on the DNA. TRBV21-1 is termed a pseudogene. The CDR3 runs to 15 residues. CDR3 nucleotides: TGTGCCAGCAGCGCCAAAACAGGGGCAGGCTATGGCTACACCTTC. Amino acids: CASSAKTGAGYGYTF.

The chain carries TRBV7-8 and TRBJ2-3; 8 bases are a match to TRBD2. This CDR3 contains 19 residues. V lost 6 bases to trimming and J lost 5 bases; unmatched junction nucleotides: 22. Germline CDR1 and CDR2: SGHVS and FQNEAQ. The CDR3 loop is CASRYSRRYDEREKDTQYF. The CDR3 DNA reads as TGTGCCAGCAGATACAGCAGGAGGTATGACGAGCGGGAGAAAGATACGCAGTATTTT.

The chain carries TRBV6-5 and TRBJ1-2, with TRBD1 matching over 7 bases. Germline V gene lookup returns CDR1 MNHEY and CDR2 SVGAGI. Losses at the gene ends were 6 bases for V and 4 bases for J; bases not matched to a gene: 5. This CDR3 has 13 amino acids. The CDR3, as DNA: TGTGCCAGCAGCCGACAGGGCTCCTATGGCTACACCTTC. The encoded protein is CASSRQGSYGYTF.

This sequence joins TRBV28 and TRBJ1-1; 7 bases are a match to TRBD1. CDR1 is MDHEN and CDR2 is SYDVKM in the germline V gene. The CDR3 runs 15 residues. Germline trimming cut 1 base from V and 5 bases from J; bases unmatched to any gene: 7. This CDR3 is CASSLYRTGGTEAFF. The CDR3 DNA reads as TGTGCCAGCAGTTTATACCGGACAGGAGGGACTGAAGCTTTCTTT.

J is TRBJ1-1 and V is TRBV5-1; no clear D. This CDR3 has 13 residues. V was trimmed by 3 bases and J by 8 bases, leaving 14 bases between them. Germline V lookup: CDR1 SGHRS, CDR2 YFSETQ. The CDR3 protein is CASSSGGSGEAFF. CDR3 nucleotides: TGCGCCAGCAGCTCCGGTGGGTCCGGGGAAGCTTTCTTT.

This chain uses TRBV7-9 with TRBJ2-1; TRBD1 matches at 8 bases. The CDR3 totals 16 residues. Unmatched junction bases numbered 7, after V lost 6 bases and J lost 0 bases. CDR1 is SEHNR, CDR2 FQNEAQ, per germline (reference sequence). The DNA of the CDR3 is TGTGCCAGCAGTCGGGACAGGCTGAGCTCCTACAATGAGCAGTTCTTC. It codes for CASSRDRLSSYNEQFF.